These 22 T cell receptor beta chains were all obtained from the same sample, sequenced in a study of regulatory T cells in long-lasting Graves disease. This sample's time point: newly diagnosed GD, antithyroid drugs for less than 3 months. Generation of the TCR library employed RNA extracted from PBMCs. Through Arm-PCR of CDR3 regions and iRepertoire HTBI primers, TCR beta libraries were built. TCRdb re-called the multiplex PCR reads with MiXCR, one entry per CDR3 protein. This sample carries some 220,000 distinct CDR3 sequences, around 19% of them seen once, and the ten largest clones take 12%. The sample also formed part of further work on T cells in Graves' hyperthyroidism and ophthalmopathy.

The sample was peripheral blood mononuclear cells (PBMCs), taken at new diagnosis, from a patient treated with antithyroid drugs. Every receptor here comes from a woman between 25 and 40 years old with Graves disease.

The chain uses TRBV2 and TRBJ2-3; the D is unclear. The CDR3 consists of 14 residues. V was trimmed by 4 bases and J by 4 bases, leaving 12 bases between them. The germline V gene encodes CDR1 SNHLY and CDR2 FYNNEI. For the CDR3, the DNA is TGTGCCAGCAGTGGGCGAGGTGCGGCAGATACGCAGTATTTT. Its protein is CASSGRGAADTQYF. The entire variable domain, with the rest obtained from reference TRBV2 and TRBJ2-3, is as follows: EPEVTQTPSHQVTQMGQEVILRCVPISNHLYFYWYRQILGQKVEFLVSFYNNEISEKSEIFDDQFSVERPDGSNFTLKIRSTKLEDSAMYFCASSGRGAADTQYFGPGTRLTVL.

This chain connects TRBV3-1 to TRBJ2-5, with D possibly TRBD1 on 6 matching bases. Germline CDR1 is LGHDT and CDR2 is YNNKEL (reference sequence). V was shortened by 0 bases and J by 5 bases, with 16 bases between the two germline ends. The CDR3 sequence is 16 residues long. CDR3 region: CASSQDRSGATETQYF. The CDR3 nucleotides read TGTGCCAGCAGCCAAGACCGTTCAGGGGCCACGGAGACCCAGTACTTC.

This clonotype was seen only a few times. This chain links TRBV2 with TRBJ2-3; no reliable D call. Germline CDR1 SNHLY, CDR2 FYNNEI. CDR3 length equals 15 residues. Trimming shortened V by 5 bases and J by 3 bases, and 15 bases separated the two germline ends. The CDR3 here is CASSPLPDPTDTQYF. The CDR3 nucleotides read TGTGCCAGCAGTCCTCTACCAGACCCTACAGATACGCAGTATTTT.

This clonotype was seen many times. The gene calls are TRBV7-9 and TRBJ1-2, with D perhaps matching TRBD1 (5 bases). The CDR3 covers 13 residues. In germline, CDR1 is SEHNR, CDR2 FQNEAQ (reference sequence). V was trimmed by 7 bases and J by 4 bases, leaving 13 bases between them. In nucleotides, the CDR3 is TGTGCCAGCACCCTTGGGGGGTTCTATGGCTACACCTTC. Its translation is CASTLGGFYGYTF.

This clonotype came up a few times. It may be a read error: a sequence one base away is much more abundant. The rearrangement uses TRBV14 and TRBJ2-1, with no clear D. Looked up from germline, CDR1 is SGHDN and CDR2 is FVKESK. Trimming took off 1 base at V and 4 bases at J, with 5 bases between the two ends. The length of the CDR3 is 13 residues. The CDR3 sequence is CASSQARYNEQFF. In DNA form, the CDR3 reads TGTGCCAGCAGCCAAGCCCGGTACAATGAGCAGTTCTTC.

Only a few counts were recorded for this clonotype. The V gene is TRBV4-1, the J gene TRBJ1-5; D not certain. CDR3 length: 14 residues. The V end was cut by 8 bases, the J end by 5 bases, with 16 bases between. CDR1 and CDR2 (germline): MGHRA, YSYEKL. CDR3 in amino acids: CASGPIQLDQPQHF. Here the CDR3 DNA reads TGCGCCAGCGGCCCTATACAGTTGGATCAGCCCCAGCATTTT.

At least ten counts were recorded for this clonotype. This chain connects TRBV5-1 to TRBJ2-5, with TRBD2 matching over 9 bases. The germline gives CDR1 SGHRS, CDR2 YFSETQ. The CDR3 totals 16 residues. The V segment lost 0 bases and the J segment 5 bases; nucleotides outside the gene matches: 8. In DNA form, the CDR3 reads TGCGCCAGCAGCTTGGAACCTAGCGGGACTGGGGAGACCCAGTACTTC. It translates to CASSLEPSGTGETQYF.

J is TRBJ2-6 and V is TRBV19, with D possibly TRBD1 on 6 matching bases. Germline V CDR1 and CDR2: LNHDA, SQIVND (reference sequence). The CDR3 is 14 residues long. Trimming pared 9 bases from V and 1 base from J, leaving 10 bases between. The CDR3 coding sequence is TGTGCCAGCGCAACAGGGTCTGGGGCCAACGTCCTGACTTTC. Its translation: CASATGSGANVLTF.

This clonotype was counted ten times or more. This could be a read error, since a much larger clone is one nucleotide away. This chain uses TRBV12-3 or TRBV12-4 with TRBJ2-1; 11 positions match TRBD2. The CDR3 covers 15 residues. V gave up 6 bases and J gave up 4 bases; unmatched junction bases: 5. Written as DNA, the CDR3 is TGTGCCAGCAGCCCGACTAGCGGGATTTACAATGAGCAGTTCTTC. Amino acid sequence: CASSPTSGIYNEQFF.

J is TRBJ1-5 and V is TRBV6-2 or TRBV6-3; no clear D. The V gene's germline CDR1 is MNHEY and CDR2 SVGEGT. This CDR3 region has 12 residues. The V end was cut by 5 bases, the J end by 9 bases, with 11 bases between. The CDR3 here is CASSESLLPQHF. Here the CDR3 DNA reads TGTGCCAGCAGTGAATCCCTTTTGCCCCAGCATTTT.

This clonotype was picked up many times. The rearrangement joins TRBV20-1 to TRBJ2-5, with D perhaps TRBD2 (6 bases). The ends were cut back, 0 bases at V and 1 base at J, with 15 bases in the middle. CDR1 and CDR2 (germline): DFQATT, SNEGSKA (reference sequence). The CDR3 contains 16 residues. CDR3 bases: TGCAGTGCTAGAGAGGGGTGGGGACTTCTCCAAGAGACCCAGTACTTC. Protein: CSAREGWGLLQETQYF.

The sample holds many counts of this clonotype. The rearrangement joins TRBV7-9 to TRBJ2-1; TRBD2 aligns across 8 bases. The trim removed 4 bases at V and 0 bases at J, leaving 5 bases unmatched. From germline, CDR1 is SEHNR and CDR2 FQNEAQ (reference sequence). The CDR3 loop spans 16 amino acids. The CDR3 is CASSSYAGGSYNEQFF. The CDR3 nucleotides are TGTGCCAGCAGCTCCTATGCGGGAGGCTCCTACAATGAGCAGTTCTTC.

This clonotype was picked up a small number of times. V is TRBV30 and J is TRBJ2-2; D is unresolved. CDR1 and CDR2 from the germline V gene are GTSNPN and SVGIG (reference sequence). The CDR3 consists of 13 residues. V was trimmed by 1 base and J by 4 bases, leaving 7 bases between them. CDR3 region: CAWSGFLTGELFF. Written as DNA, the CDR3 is TGTGCCTGGAGTGGCTTCCTCACCGGGGAGCTGTTTTTT.

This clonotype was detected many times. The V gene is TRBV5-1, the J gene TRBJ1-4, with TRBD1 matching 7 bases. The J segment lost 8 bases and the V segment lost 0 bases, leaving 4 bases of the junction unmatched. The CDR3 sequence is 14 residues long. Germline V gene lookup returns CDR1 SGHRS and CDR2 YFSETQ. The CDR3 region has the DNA TGCGCCAGCAGCTTGGGACAGGGAGTGGAAAAACTGTTTTTT. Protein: CASSLGQGVEKLFF. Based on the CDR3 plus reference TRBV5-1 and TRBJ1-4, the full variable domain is KAGVTQTPRYLIKTRGQQVTLSCSPISGHRSVSWYQQTPGQGLQFLFEYFSETQRNKGNFPGRFSGRQFSNSRSEMNVSTLELGDSALYLCASSLGQGVEKLFFGSGTQLSVL.

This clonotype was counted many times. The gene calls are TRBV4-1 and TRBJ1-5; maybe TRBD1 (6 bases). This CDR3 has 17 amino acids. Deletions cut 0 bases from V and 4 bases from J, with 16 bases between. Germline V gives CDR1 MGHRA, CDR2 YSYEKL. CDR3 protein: CASSQDKWGAQNQPQHF. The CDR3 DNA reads TGCGCCAGCAGCCAAGATAAATGGGGGGCCCAAAATCAGCCCCAGCATTTT.

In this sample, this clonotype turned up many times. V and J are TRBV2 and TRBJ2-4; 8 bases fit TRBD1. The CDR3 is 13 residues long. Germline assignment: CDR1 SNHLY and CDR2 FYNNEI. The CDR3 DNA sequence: TGTGCTTCTGGGGGGCAGGGGGCGAACATTCAGTACTTC. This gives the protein CASGGQGANIQYF. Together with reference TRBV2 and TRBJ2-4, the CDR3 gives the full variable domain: EPEVTQTPSHQVTQMGQEVILRCVPISNHLYFYWYRQILGQKVEFLVSFYNNEISEKSEIFDDQFSVERPDGSNFTLKIRSTKLEDSAMYFCASGGQGANIQYFGAGTRLSVL.

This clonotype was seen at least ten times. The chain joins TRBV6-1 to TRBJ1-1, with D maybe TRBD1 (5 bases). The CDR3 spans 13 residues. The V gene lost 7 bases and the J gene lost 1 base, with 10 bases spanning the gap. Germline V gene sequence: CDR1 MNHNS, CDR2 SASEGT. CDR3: CASNRRENTEAFF. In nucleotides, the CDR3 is TGTGCCAGCAATCGCAGGGAGAACACTGAAGCTTTCTTT.

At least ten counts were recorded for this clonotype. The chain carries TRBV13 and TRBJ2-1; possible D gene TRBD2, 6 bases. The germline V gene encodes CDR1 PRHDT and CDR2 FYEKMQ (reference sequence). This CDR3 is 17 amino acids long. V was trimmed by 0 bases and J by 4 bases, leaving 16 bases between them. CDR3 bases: TGTGCCAGCAGCTTAGGCCTAGGAGGGAGTGGGTACAATGAGCAGTTCTTC. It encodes CASSLGLGGSGYNEQFF. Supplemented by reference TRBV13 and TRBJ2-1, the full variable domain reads AAGVIQSPRHLIKEKRETATLKCYPIPRHDTVYWYQQGPGQDPQFLISFYEKMQSDKGSIPDRFSAQQFSDYHSELNMSSLELGDSALYFCASSLGLGGSGYNEQFFGPGTRLTVL.

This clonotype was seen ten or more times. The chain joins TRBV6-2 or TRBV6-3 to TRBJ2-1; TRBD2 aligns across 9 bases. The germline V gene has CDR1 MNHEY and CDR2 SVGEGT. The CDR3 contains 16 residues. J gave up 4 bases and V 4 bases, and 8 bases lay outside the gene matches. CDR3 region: CASSSPLAGRYNEQFF. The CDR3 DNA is TGTGCCAGCAGTTCGCCACTAGCGGGTCGGTACAATGAGCAGTTCTTC.

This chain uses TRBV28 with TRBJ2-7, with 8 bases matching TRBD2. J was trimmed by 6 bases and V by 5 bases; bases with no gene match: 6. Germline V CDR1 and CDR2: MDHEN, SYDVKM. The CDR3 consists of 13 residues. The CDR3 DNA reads TGTGCCAGCAGTAAAGCGGGAGTTAGCGAGCAGTACTTC. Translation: CASSKAGVSEQYF.

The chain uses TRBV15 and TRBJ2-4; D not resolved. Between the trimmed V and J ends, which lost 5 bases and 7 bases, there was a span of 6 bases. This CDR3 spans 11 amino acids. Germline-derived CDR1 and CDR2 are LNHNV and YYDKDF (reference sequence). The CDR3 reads CATSQINIQYF. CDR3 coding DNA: TGTGCCACCAGCCAAATCAACATTCAGTACTTC.

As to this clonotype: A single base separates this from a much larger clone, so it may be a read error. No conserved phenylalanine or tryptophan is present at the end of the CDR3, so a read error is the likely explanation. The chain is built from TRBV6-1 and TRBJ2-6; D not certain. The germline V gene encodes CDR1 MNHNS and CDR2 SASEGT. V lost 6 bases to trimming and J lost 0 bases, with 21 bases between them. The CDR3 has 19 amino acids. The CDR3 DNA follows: TGTGCCAGCAGGGACGGCGAAACAATCAACTTCTCTGGGGCCAACGTCCTGACTTCC. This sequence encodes CASRDGETINFSGANVLTS.